This TCR beta chain was found in a study of blood T cell repertoires in COVID-19. At the level of the study: The samples span acute and convalescent COVID-19 from the United States, Italy and Spain.

Seattle enrolled patients during active infection and tracked them longitudinally. The table lists this clone with a few counts. TCRdb's copy holds only in-frame clones and misses some; the assay was immunoSEQ multiplex PCR. The sample lists about 96,000 clones; about 90% were seen once. V trimming: 1 base; J trimming: 6 bases; junction bases outside the gene matches: 7. CDR3 size: 15 residues. In germline, CDR1 is SGHVS, CDR2 FQNEAQ. The source is a human donor with COVID-19, enrolled during active disease. The donor label of this sample is uncertain. The J gene is TRBJ2-7, the V gene TRBV7-8, with 9 bases lining up with TRBD2. The specimen sequenced was peripheral blood. DNA of the CDR3: TGTGCCAGCAGCTTAGGAGTAGCGGGAGTAGTCGAGCAGTACTTC. Translating gives CASSLGVAGVVEQYF.